This TCR beta chain was found in a study of radiotherapy plus CTLA-4 blockade in lung cancer. About the study: The study recorded objective responses in roughly 18% of patients and disease control in about 30%. Points from the study as a whole: Dynamics of early blood T cell clones, together with interferon-beta, were reportedly the best predictors of response. Expansion in blood of tumor-derived TCR clones was seen after radiotherapy plus ipilimumab.

Generated by immunoSEQ multiplex PCR, the TCRdb table keeps only in-frame clones and is missing some. The repertoire consists of some 50,000 clones, with roughly three quarters occurring once and the leading ten covering around 3.2%. In regard to this clone: Its cognate antigen is unknown.

The study treated chemo-refractory metastatic non-small-cell lung cancer patients with focal radiation plus ipilimumab CTLA-4 blockade. Germline assignment: CDR1 SGHVS and CDR2 FNYEAQ. The CDR3 totals 15 residues. Germline trimming cut 1 base from V and 1 base from J; bases unmatched to any gene: 3. The sequence was obtained from a human donor with non-small cell lung cancer who had a partial response to radiotherapy plus ipilimumab. The V gene is TRBV7-6, the J gene TRBJ2-7; 8 bases align to TRBD1. The sample consisted of peripheral blood, taken from a patient treated with radiotherapy plus ipilimumab. The CDR3 region is CASSLEQGESYEQYF. Written as DNA, the CDR3 is TGTGCCAGCAGCTTAGAACAGGGGGAGTCCTACGAGCAGTACTTC.